The rows below give T cell receptor beta chains drawn from one sample of a study of blood T cell repertoires in COVID-19. The data were produced by immunoSEQ multiplex PCR, yet TCRdb's version contains in-frame clones alone and is incomplete. The sample includes more than 300,000 clones, more than 85% of them seen just once. Sequencing was done on a sample of PBMCs or T cells enriched from blood (not recorded which). The receptor set was obtained from a woman aged 25 to 45 who had recovered from COVID-19. Both conserved end residues are part of each CDR3. A D gene is named only where the DNA matches it firmly. Size values are once, few and many counts, or a class for expanded clones, and some rows have none.

>NA|NA|TRBJ2-3|TRBV7-9
TGTGCCAGCAGCGATCCTGAACAGGAAGATACGCAGTATTTT
CASSDPEQEDTQYF
>NA|NA|TRBJ1-5|TRBV12-3/TRBV12-4
TGTGCCAGCAGTCCCACGGGGGGATCCCAGCATTTT
CASSPTGGSQHF
>NA|TRBD1|TRBJ1-1|TRBV24-1
TGTGCCACCAGTGATTTACAGGGGGAAGGAGTTACTGAAGCTTTCTTT
CATSDLQGEGVTEAFF
>NA|NA|TRBJ2-3|TRBV2
TGTGCCAGCAGGGAGAACACAGATACGCAGTATTTT
CASRENTDTQYF
>NA|TRBD1|TRBJ1-3|TRBV28
TGTGCCAGCAGTAAGAACAGGGGGCGCGGTGGAAACACCATATATTTT
CASSKNRGRGGNTIYF
>NA|TRBD1|TRBJ1-1|TRBV4-3
TGCGCCAGCAGCCAAGATGCGGCCAGGGGGCAGAACACTGAAGCTTTCTTT
CASSQDAARGQNTEAFF
>NA|NA|TRBJ2-7|TRBV7-8
TGTGCCAGCAGCCCCACCGGTGCGGGCTACGAGCAGTACTTC
CASSPTGAGYEQYF
>NA|TRBD1|TRBJ2-1|TRBV7-2
TGTGCCAGCAGCTTGGGACAGGGGTTCAATGAGCAGTTCTTC
CASSLGQGFNEQFF
>once|NA|TRBJ2-5|TRBV9
TGTGCCAGCAGCGTAGACCAGGGTACAAAGACCCAGTACTTC
CASSVDQGTKTQYF
>NA|NA|TRBJ2-4|TRBV14
TGTGCCAGCAGCCAAACACAGGGCCTTGGGGGCAAAAACATTCAGTACTTC
CASSQTQGLGGKNIQYF
>NA|TRBD1|TRBJ2-5|TRBV5-6
TGTGCCAGCAGCTTGCGCGGGACAGGGATGGAGACCCAGTACTTC
CASSLRGTGMETQYF
>NA|TRBD1|TRBJ1-2|TRBV30
TGTGCCTGGACCACAAAGGGGACAGGGCCTAACTATGGCTACACCTTC
CAWTTKGTGPNYGYTF
>NA|TRBD1|TRBJ1-4|TRBV6-5
TGTGCCAGCAGCTTCGGAGGGGGCGCGATTGAAAAACTGTTTTTT
CASSFGGGAIEKLFF
>NA|NA|TRBJ1-1|TRBV18
TGTGCCAGCTCACCGCTGGGGAGCACTGAAGCTTTCTTT
CASSPLGSTEAFF
>NA|NA|TRBJ2-1|TRBV19
TGTGCCAGTAGTATAACCAGGAATGAGCAGTTCTTC
CASSITRNEQFF
>few|TRBD2|TRBJ2-1|TRBV2
TGTGCCAGCAGTGAAATTAGCGGGAGCTTGAATGAGCAGTTCTTC
CASSEISGSLNEQFF
>NA|NA|TRBJ1-5|TRBV12-3/TRBV12-4
TGTGCCAGCAGTTTGTCGGCGGATCAGCCCCAGCATTTT
CASSLSADQPQHF
>once|NA|TRBJ2-7|TRBV7-6
TGTGCCAGCAGCTTGGCAGGCCAAGCATACGAGCAGTACTTC
CASSLAGQAYEQYF
>NA|NA|TRBJ1-1|TRBV7-2
TGTGCCAGCAGCTTAGTCGGAGGGCAGAATGAAGCTTTCTTT
CASSLVGGQNEAFF
>NA|TRBD1|TRBJ1-6|TRBV27
TGTGCCAGCAGTCCAAGACAGGGGTATAATTCACCCCTCCACTTT
CASSPRQGYNSPLHF
>NA|TRBD2|TRBJ2-3|TRBV5-8
TGTGCCAGCAGCTTGAGTAGCGGGAGGTCAGATACGCAGTATTTT
CASSLSSGRSDTQYF
>NA|TRBD1|TRBJ1-2|TRBV24-1
TGTGCCACCAGCGACAGGGGGCATGGCTACACCTTC
CATSDRGHGYTF